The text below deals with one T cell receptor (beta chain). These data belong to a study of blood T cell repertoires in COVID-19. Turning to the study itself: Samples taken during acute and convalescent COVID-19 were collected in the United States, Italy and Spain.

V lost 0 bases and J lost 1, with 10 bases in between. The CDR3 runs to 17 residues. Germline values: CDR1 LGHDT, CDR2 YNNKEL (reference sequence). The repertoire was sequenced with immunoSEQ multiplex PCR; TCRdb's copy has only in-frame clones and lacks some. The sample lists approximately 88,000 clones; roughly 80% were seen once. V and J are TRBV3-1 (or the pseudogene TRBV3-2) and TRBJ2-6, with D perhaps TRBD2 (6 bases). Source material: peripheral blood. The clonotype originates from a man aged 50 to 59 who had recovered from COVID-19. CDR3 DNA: TGTGCCAGCAGCCAAGATCGGCGGGGTTCTGGGGCCAACGTCCTGACTTTC. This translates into CASSQDRRGSGANVLTF.